This T cell receptor beta chain was recovered during a study of prognosis after radiotherapy for stage I lung cancer. Patients were uniformly node-negative by CT and PET/CT and had received no prior chemotherapy or radiotherapy, with no other malignancies. Findings and caveats of the study: Between patients with and without metastases, TRBV and TRBJ gene usage reportedly differed.

Between the trimmed V and J ends, which lost 7 bases and 2 bases, there was a span of 10 bases. CDR1 and CDR2 (germline): SGHTA, FQGTGA. CDR3 length equals 13 residues. CDR3 of TCR beta was amplified from genomic DNA via a two-round multiplex PCR. Primers targeting each individual TRBV and TRBJ gene were applied in first-round PCR. TCRdb passed the multiplex PCR reads through MiXCR, listing each CDR3 protein once. The profile shows some 30,000 distinct CDR3 sequences, about half of them singletons. With regard to this clonotype: The antigen is unknown.

The TCR comes from a donor aged 50 or older with non-small cell lung cancer. The input for sequencing was PBMCs, taken before or after stereotactic body radiation therapy (not recorded which). V gene TRBV7-3 combines with J gene TRBJ2-3; D is ambiguous. In DNA, the CDR3 is TGTGCCAGCACCACTTCCCCCACAGATACGCAGTATTTT. Translating gives CASTTSPTDTQYF.